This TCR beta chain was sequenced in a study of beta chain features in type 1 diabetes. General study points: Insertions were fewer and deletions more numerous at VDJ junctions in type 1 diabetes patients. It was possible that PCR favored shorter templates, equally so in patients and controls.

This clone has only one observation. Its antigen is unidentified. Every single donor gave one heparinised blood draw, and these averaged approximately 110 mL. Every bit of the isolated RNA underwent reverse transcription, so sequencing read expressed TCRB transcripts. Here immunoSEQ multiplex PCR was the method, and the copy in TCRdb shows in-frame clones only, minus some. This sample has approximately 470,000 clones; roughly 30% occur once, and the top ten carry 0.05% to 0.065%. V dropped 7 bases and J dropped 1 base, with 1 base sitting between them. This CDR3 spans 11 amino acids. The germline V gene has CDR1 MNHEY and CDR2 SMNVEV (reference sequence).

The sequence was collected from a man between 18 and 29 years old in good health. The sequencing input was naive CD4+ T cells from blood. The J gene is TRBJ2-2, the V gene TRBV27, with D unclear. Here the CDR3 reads CASKNTGELFF. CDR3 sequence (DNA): TGTGCCAGCAAGAACACCGGGGAGCTGTTTTTT.